The clone carrying this T cell receptor beta chain was observed many times. Its target is unknown. Deletions cut 0 bases from V and 7 bases from J, with 15 bases between. Looked up from germline, CDR1 is SGHRS and CDR2 is YFSETQ. There are 15 residues in the CDR3. The sample comes from a study of T-cell reconstitution after alpha-beta-depleted transplantation in children. Study observations and caveats: Some patients' high day-60 TCRbeta diversity was attributed to recipient cells surviving conditioning. The origin of alpha-beta T cells about two months after transplant was reportedly several hundred expanded graft clones.

A library of TCRbeta sequences, prepared with unique molecular identifiers, was generated. From the PCR reads, TCRdb called clonotypes with MiXCR, one entry per CDR3 protein. The sample holds over 400,000 distinct CDR3 sequences, roughly 44% seen once. J is TRBJ2-3 and V is TRBV5-1; D gene ambiguous. The receptor was isolated from a girl aged 2 to 9 with aplastic anemia, due to receive a stem cell transplant. Sequencing used PBMCs, obtained before TCRalphabeta/CD19-depleted stem cell transplant. This CDR3 reads CASSLEAGSAHTQYF. In nucleotides, the CDR3 is TGCGCCAGCAGCTTGGAGGCAGGCTCTGCTCATACGCAGTATTTT. The complete variable domain, with remaining parts taken from reference TRBV5-1 and TRBJ2-3, reads KAGVTQTPRYLIKTRGQQVTLSCSPISGHRSVSWYQQTPGQGLQFLFEYFSETQRNKGNFPGRFSGRQFSNSRSEMNVSTLELGDSALYLCASSLEAGSAHTQYFGPGTRLTVL.